This TCR beta chain was documented in a study of beta chain features in type 1 diabetes. This clone was detected only a few times. Germline V gene sequence: CDR1 MNHNY, CDR2 SVGAGI (reference sequence). The CDR3 is 14 residues long. Trimming cost V 6 bases and J 2 bases; bases outside gene matches: 5. Reverse transcribing all isolated RNA meant expressed TCRB transcripts were sequenced. Produced via immunoSEQ multiplex PCR; TCRdb's table is partial and in-frame only. The sample contains 150,000 to 160,000 clones, 11% of which appear only once. The genes are TRBV6-6 and TRBJ2-5; 8 bases fit TRBD2. The sample consisted of central memory CD4+ T cells from blood. The TCR sequence derives from a man younger than 35 in good health. CDR3 nucleotide sequence: TGTGCCAGCAGAGCCGGGACTAGACAAGAGACCCAGTACTTC. Encoded protein: CASRAGTRQETQYF.